The T cell receptor beta chain described here comes from a study of glioma-infiltrating T cells after dendritic cell vaccination. Study in general: Monocyte-derived dendritic cells, cultured seven days with IL-4 and GM-CSF, were pulsed with autologous tumor lysate.

Documented time point: after dendritic cell vaccination, including at tumor progression/relapse. The immunoSEQ assay amplified TCRB CDR3 from up to roughly 2 ug DNA. Amplification used 60 V beta primers and 13 J beta primers. Sequencing used immunoSEQ multiplex PCR; TCRdb keeps in-frame clones, though not all of them. The sample holds about 65,000 clones; approximately 86% are singletons and the top ten take around a tenth. Germline loops: CDR1 SQVTM, CDR2 ANQGSEA. The CDR3 has 11 residues. Trimming left V 2 bases short and J 7 bases short, with 5 bases between. The source of this sequence is a human donor with glioblastoma. The sequencing used blood, collected after dendritic cell vaccination. J is TRBJ2-2 and V is TRBV29-1; D unresolved. The CDR3 here is CSVERGGELFF. The CDR3, as DNA: TGCAGCGTTGAAAGAGGCGGGGAGCTGTTTTTT.